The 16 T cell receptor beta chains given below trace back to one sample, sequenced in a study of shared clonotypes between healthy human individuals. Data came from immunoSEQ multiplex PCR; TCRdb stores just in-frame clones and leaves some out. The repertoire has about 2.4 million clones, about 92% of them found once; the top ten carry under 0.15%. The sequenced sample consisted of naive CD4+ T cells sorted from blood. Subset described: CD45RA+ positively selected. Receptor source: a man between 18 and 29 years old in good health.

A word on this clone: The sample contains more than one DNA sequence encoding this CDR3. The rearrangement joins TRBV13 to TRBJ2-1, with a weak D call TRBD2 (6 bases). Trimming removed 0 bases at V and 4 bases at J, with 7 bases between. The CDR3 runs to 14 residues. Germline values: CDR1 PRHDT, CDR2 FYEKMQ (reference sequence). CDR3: CASSLGGGYNEQFF. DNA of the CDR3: TGTGCCAGCAGCTTAGGCGGGGGATACAATGAGCAGTTCTTC.

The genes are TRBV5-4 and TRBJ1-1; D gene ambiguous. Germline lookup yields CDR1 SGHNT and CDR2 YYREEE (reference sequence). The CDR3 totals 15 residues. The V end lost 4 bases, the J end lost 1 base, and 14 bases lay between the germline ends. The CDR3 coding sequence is TGTGCCAGCAGCCCGGGCCCCCCAGAGAACACTGAAGCTTTCTTT. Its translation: CASSPGPPENTEAFF.

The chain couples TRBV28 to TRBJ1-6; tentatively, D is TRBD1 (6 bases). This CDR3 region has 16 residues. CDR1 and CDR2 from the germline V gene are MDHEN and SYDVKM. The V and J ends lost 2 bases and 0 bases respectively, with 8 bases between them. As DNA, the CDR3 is TGTGCCAGCAGTTTAGACAGGAGCTCCTATAATTCACCCCTCCACTTT. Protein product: CASSLDRSSYNSPLHF. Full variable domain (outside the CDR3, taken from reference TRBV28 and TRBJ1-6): DVKVTQSSRYLVKRTGEKVFLECVQDMDHENMFWYRQDPGLGLRLIYFSYDVKMKEKGDIPEGYSVSREKKERFSLILESASTNQTSMYLCASSLDRSSYNSPLHFGNGTRLTVT.

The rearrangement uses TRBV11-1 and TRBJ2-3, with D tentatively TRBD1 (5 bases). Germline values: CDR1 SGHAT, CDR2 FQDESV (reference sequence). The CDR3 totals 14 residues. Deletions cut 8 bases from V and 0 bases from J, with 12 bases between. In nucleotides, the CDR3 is TGTGCCAGCGGGGCCCAAGGAAGCACAGATACGCAGTATTTT. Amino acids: CASGAQGSTDTQYF.

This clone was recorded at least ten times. In DNA, the CDR3 is TGTGCCAGCAGTGTAAACAGGGGTAGAGCCGGGGAGCTGTTTTTT. Its protein is CASSVNRGRAGELFF. J is TRBJ2-2 and V is TRBV27; TRBD1 matches 7 bases. Germline lookup yields CDR1 MNHEY and CDR2 SMNVEV (reference sequence). The CDR3 sequence is 15 residues long. With V trimmed by 5 bases and J by 6 bases, 9 bases remained unmatched.

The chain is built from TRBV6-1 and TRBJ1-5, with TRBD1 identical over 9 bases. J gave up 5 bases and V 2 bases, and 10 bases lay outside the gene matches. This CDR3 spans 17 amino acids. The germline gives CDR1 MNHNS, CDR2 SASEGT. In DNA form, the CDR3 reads TGTGCCAGCAGTGAATCTGGGACAGGGATATTGGATCAGCCCCAGCATTTT. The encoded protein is CASSESGTGILDQPQHF.

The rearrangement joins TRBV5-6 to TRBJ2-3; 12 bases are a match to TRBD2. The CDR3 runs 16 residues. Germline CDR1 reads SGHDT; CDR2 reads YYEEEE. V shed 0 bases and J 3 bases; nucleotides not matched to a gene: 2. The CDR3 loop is CASSLGTSGKTDTQYF. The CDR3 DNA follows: TGTGCCAGCAGCTTGGGGACTAGCGGGAAAACAGATACGCAGTATTTT.

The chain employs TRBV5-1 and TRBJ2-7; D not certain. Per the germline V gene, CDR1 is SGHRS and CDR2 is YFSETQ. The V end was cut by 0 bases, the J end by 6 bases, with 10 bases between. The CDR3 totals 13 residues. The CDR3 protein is CASSLASRGEQYF. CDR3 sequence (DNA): TGCGCCAGCAGCTTGGCCTCGAGAGGCGAGCAGTACTTC.

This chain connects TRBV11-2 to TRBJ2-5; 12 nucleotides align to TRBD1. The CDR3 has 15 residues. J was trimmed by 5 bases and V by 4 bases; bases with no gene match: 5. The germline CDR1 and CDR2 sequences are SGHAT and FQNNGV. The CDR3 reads CASSSGTGGLETQYF. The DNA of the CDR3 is TGTGCCAGCAGCTCCGGGACAGGGGGCCTGGAGACCCAGTACTTC.

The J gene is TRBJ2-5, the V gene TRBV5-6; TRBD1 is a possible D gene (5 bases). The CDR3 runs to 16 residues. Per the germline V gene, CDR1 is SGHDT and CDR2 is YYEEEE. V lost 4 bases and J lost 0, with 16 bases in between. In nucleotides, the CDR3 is TGTGCCAGCAGCCACACAGGACGGACCAACCAAGAGACCCAGTACTTC. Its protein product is CASSHTGRTNQETQYF. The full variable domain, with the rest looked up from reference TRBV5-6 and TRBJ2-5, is DAGVTQSPTHLIKTRGQQVTLRCSPKSGHDTVSWYQQALGQGPQFIFQYYEEEERQRGNFPDRFSGHQFPNYSSELNVNALLLGDSALYLCASSHTGRTNQETQYFGPGTRLLVL.

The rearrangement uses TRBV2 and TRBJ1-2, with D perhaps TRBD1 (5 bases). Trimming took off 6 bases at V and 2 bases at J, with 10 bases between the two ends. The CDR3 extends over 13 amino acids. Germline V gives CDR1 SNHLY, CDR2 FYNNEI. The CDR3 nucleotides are TGTGCCAGCAGATGGGGACGAAACTATGGCTACACCTTC. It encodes CASRWGRNYGYTF.

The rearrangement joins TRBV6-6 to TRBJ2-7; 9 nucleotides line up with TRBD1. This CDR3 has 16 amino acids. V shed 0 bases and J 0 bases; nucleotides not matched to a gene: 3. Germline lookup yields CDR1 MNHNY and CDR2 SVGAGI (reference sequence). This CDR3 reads CASSYSGQGYSYEQYF. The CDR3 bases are TGTGCCAGCAGTTACTCGGGACAGGGATACTCCTACGAGCAGTACTTC.

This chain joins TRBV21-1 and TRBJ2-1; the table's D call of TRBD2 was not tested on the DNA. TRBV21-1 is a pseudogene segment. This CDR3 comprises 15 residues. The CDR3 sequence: CASTVSGSQGDEQFF. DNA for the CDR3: TGTGCCAGCACCGTAAGCGGGAGCCAGGGGGATGAGCAGTTCTTC.

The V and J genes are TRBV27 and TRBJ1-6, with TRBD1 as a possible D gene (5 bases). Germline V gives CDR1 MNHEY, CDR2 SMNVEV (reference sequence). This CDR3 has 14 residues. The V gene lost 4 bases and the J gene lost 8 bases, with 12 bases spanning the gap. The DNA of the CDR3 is TGTGCCAGCAGTTCATACATGGGGCATTCACCCCTCCACTTT. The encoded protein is CASSSYMGHSPLHF.

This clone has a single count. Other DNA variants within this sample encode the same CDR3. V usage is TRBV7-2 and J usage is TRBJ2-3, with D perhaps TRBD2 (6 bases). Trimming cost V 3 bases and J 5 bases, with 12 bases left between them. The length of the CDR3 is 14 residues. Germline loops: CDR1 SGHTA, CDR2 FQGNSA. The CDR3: CASSFGRGGDTQYF. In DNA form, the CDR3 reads TGTGCCAGCAGCTTTGGGCGGGGCGGAGATACGCAGTATTTT.

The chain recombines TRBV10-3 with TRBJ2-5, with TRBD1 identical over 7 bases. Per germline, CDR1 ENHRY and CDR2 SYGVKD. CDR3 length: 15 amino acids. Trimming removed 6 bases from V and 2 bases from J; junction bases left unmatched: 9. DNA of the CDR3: TGTGCCATCAGACGACAGGGTTCTCGACAAGAGACCCAGTACTTC. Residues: CAIRRQGSRQETQYF.